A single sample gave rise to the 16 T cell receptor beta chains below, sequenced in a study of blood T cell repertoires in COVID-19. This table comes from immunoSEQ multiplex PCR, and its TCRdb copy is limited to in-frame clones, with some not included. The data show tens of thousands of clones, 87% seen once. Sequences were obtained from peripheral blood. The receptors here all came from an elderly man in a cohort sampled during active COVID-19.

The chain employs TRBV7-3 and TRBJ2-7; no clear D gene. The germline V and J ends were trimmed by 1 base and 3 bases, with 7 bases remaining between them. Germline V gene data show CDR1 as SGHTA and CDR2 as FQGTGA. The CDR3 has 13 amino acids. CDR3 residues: CASSLKHSYEQYF. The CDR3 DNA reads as TGTGCCAGCAGCTTAAAGCACAGCTACGAGCAGTACTTC.

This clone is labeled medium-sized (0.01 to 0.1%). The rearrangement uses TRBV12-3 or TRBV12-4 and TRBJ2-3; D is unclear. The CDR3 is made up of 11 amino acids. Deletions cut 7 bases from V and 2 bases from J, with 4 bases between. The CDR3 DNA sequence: TGTGCCAGCACTACCACAGATACGCAGTATTTT. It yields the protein CASTTTDTQYF.

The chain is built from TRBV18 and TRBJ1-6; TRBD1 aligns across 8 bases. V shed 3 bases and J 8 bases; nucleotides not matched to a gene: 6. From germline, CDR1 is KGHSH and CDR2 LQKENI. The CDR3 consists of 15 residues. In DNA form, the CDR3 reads TGTGCCAGCTCACCCCAGGGGGCGAGTGATTCACCCCTCCACTTT. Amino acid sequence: CASSPQGASDSPLHF.

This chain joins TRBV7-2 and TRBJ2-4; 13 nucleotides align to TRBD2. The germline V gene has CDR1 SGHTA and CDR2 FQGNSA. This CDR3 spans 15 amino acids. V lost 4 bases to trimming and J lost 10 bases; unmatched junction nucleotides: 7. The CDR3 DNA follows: TGTGCCAGCAGCTCCGGACTAGCGGGGGTCGGGATTCAGTACTTC. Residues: CASSSGLAGVGIQYF.

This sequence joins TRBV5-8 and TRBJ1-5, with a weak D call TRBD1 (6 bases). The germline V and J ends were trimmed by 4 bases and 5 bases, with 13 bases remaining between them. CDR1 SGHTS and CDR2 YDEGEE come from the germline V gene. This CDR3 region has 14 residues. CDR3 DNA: TGTGCCAGCAGCGGCGGACAGAGGGATCAGCCCCAGCATTTT. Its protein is CASSGGQRDQPQHF.

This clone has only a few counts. The CDR3 nucleotides are TGTGCCAGTAGAATGGACAGGTTCGACTTGAACACTGAAGCTTTCTTT. Protein: CASRMDRFDLNTEAFF. The V gene is TRBV19, the J gene TRBJ1-1; 7 positions agree with TRBD1. CDR3 size: 16 residues. The junction had 10 bases not matched to a gene; V was cut back by 6 bases and J by 0 bases. CDR1 LNHDA and CDR2 SQIVND come from the germline V gene (reference sequence).

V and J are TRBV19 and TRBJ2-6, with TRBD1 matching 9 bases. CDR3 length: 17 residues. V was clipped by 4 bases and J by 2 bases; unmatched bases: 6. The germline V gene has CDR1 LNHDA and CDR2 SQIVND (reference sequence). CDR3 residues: CASSRGQGLAGANVLTF. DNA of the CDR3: TGTGCCAGTAGTAGGGGACAGGGACTTGCTGGGGCCAACGTCCTGACTTTC.

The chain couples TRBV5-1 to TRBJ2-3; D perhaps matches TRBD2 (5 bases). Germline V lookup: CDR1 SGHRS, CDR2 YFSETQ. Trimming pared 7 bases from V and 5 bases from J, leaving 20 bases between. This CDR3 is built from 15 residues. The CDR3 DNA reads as TGCGCCAGCGTAAGAGGCGCGTGGGAGAGAGATACGCAGTATTTT. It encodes CASVRGAWERDTQYF.

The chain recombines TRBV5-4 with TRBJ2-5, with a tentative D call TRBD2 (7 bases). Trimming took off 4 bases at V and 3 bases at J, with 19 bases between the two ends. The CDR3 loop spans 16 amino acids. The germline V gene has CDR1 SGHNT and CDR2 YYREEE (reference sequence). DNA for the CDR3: TGTGCCAGCAGCCCCGGAGGGGGGGGCCTCGAAGAGACCCAGTACTTC. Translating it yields CASSPGGGGLEETQYF.

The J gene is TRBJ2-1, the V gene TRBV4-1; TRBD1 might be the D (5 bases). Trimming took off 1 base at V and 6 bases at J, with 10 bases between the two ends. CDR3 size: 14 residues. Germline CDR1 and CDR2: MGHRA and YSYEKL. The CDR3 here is CASSQGYRFNEQFF. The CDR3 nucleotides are TGCGCCAGCAGCCAAGGGTACAGGTTCAATGAGCAGTTCTTC.

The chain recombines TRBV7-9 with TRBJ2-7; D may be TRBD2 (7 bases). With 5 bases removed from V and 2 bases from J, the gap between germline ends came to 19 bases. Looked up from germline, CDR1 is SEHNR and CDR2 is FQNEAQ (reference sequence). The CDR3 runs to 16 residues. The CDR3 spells CASSGEGGIATYEQYF. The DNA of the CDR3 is TGTGCCAGCAGCGGAGAGGGGGGGATCGCCACCTACGAGCAGTACTTC. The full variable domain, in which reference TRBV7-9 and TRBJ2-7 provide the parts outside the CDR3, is DTGVSQNPRHKITKRGQNVTFRCDPISEHNRLYWYRQTLGQGPEFLTYFQNEAQLEKSRLLSDRFSAERPKGSFSTLEIQRTEQGDSAMYLCASSGEGGIATYEQYFGPGTRLTVT.

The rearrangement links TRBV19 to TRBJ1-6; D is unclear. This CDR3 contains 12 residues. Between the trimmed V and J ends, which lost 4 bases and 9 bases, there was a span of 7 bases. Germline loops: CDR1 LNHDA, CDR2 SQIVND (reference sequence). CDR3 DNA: TGTGCCAGTAGTACGGGAATTTCACCCCTCCACTTT. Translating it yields CASSTGISPLHF.

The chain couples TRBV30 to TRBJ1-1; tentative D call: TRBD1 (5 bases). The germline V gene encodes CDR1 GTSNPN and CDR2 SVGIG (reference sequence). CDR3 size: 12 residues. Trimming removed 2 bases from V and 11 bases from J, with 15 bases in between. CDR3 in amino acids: CAWSSGTIRAFF. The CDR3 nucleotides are TGTGCCTGGAGTTCAGGGACTATTCGGGCTTTCTTT.

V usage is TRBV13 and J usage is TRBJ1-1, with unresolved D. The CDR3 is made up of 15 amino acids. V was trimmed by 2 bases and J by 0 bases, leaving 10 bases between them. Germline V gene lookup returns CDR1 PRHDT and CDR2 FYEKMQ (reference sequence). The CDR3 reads CASSLYGELNTEAFF. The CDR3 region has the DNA TGTGCCAGCAGCTTATACGGGGAATTGAACACTGAAGCTTTCTTT. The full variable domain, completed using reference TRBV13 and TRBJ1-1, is AAGVIQSPRHLIKEKRETATLKCYPIPRHDTVYWYQQGPGQDPQFLISFYEKMQSDKGSIPDRFSAQQFSDYHSELNMSSLELGDSALYFCASSLYGELNTEAFFGQGTRLTVV.

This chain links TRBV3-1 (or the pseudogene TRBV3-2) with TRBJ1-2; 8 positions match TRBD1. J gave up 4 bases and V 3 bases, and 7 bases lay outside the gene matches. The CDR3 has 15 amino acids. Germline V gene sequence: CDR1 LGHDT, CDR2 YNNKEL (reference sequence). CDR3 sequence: CASSHSDRVGYGYTF. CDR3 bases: TGTGCCAGCAGCCACTCGGACAGGGTGGGCTATGGCTACACCTTC.

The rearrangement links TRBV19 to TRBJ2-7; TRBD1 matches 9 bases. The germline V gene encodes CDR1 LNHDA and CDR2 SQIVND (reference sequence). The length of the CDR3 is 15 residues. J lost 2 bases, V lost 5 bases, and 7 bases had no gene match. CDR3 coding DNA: TGTGCCAGTAGTTCCCGGGACAGGGCCCCCTACGAGCAGTACTTC. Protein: CASSSRDRAPYEQYF.